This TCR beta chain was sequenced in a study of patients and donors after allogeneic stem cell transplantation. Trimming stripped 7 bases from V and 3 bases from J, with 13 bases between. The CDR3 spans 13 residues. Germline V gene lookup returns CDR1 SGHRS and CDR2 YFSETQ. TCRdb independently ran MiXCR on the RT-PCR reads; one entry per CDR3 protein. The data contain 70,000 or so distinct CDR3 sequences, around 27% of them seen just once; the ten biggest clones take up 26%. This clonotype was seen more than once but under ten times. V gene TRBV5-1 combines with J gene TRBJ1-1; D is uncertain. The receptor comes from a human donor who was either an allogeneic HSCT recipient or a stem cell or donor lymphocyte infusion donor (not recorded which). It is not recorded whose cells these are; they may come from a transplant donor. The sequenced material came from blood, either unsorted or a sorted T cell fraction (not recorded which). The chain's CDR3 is CASHVGLDTEAFF. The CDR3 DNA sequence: TGCGCCAGCCACGTTGGGTTGGACACTGAAGCTTTCTTT.